This TCR beta chain was documented in a study of post-analysis software for immune sequencing data. Study-level points and caveats: F measure showed strong co-clustering of same-batch samples. Among multiple sclerosis patients, normalized Chao1 diversity was significantly below that of controls. Five TRBV segments occurring more often in patients than controls included TRBV5-6, TRBV5-1 and TRBV20-1.

Tagging with unique molecular identifiers was a feature of the TCR beta cDNA libraries. Each batch of roughly 0.9 to 11 million T cells produced roughly 0.5 million cDNA molecules. TCRdb recomputed calls from the PCR reads with MiXCR, one row per CDR3 protein. This sample carries 550,000 to 700,000 distinct CDR3 sequences, 44% of them seen once, and the ten largest clones take 1.5% to 2%. Germline assignment: CDR1 SGHRS and CDR2 YFSETQ. V lost 0 bases, J lost 11 bases, and 17 bases lay in between. There are 14 residues in the CDR3. Notes on this clonotype: Its antigen is as yet unknown.

The sequencing sample was made of blood. The chain employs TRBV5-1 and TRBJ2-5, with no clear D. This TCR derives from a girl aged 5-17 years with multiple sclerosis. The CDR3 region is CASSLAGPQDEQYF. The CDR3 DNA is TGCGCCAGCAGCTTGGCAGGCCCCCAGGATGAGCAGTACTTC.